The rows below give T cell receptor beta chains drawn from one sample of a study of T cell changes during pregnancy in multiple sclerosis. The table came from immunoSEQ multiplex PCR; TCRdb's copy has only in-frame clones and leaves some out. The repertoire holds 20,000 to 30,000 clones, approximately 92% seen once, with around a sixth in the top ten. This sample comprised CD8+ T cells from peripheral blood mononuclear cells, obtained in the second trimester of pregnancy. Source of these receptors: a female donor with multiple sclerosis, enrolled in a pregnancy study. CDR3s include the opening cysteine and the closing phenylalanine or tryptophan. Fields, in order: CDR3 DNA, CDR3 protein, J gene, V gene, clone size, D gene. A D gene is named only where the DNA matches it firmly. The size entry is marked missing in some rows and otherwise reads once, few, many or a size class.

cdr3_nt: TGTGCCAGCAGCTTAGGCCCATGGTTGGGCGGGGGTTCCTACGAGCAGTACTTC; cdr3_aa: CASSLGPWLGGGSYEQYF; j_call: TRBJ2-7; v_call: TRBV7-9; clone_size: -; d_call: TRBD2
cdr3_nt: TGTGCCAGCAGCCAAGAAGACAGGGGGAGCTCCTACGAGCAGTACTTC; cdr3_aa: CASSQEDRGSSYEQYF; j_call: TRBJ2-7; v_call: TRBV4-2; clone_size: -; d_call: TRBD1
cdr3_nt: TGCAGCGCCCGGGACAGTAAGGCCCAGCATTTT; cdr3_aa: CSARDSKAQHF; j_call: TRBJ1-5; v_call: TRBV29-1; clone_size: -; d_call: TRBD1
cdr3_nt: TGCGCCAGCAGCCAGACTAGCGGCTACGAGCAGTACTTC; cdr3_aa: CASSQTSGYEQYF; j_call: TRBJ2-7; v_call: TRBV4-1; clone_size: -; d_call: TRBD2
cdr3_nt: TGTGCCACCAGCAGAGAAGAGAGCGGGACAGGGGACAATCAGCCCCAGCATTTT; cdr3_aa: CATSREESGTGDNQPQHF; j_call: TRBJ1-5; v_call: TRBV15; clone_size: -; d_call: TRBD1
cdr3_nt: TGCGCCAGCCGCCCACGCCCGGGTCCCTACGAGCAGTACTTC; cdr3_aa: CASRPRPGPYEQYF; j_call: TRBJ2-7; v_call: TRBV5-1; clone_size: -; d_call: -
cdr3_nt: TGTGCCAGCAGCTTAGATCCCGCGGGCCTGAACACCGGGGAGCTGTTTTTT; cdr3_aa: CASSLDPAGLNTGELFF; j_call: TRBJ2-2; v_call: TRBV11-3; clone_size: -; d_call: -
cdr3_nt: TGTGCCTCGGACAGGGCCGACAATGAGCAGTTCTTC; cdr3_aa: CASDRADNEQFF; j_call: TRBJ2-1; v_call: TRBV6-1; clone_size: -; d_call: TRBD1
cdr3_nt: TGCGCCAGCAGCTTGGGGCCCTTGACAGGTGGCTACACCTTC; cdr3_aa: CASSLGPLTGGYTF; j_call: TRBJ1-2; v_call: TRBV5-1; clone_size: -; d_call: -
cdr3_nt: TGTGCCAGCAGTTATGAGCGGGAGATCGGTGGCAATGAGCAGTTCTTC; cdr3_aa: CASSYEREIGGNEQFF; j_call: TRBJ2-1; v_call: TRBV6-5; clone_size: -; d_call: TRBD2
cdr3_nt: TGCAGCGTTGAGGCCCTGAACACTGAAGCTTTCTTT; cdr3_aa: CSVEALNTEAFF; j_call: TRBJ1-1; v_call: TRBV29-1; clone_size: -; d_call: -
cdr3_nt: TGTGCCAGCAGTATAGGACAGGGGGCTTATGAAAAACTGTTTTTT; cdr3_aa: CASSIGQGAYEKLFF; j_call: TRBJ1-4; v_call: TRBV7-6; clone_size: -; d_call: TRBD1
cdr3_nt: TGTGCCAGCAGTTTCCTGACAGGGGGCGGAAACACTGAAGCTTTCTTT; cdr3_aa: CASSFLTGGGNTEAFF; j_call: TRBJ1-1; v_call: TRBV6-5; clone_size: -; d_call: TRBD1
cdr3_nt: TGTGCCAGCAGCCCATCCGGGACTCTCTACAATGAGCAGTTCTTC; cdr3_aa: CASSPSGTLYNEQFF; j_call: TRBJ2-1; v_call: TRBV13; clone_size: once; d_call: -
cdr3_nt: TGCGCCAGCAGCTTGGGGGAGCGGACGTTCTCCTACGAGCAGTACTTC; cdr3_aa: CASSLGERTFSYEQYF; j_call: TRBJ2-7; v_call: TRBV5-1; clone_size: -; d_call: -
cdr3_nt: TGCAGCGTTGAACCGACAGGGGTCAATTACAATGAGCAGTTCTTC; cdr3_aa: CSVEPTGVNYNEQFF; j_call: TRBJ2-1; v_call: TRBV29-1; clone_size: -; d_call: TRBD1
cdr3_nt: TGTGCCAGCAGTGATACAGGGGCGGTGGGCACTGAAGCTTTCTTT; cdr3_aa: CASSDTGAVGTEAFF; j_call: TRBJ1-1; v_call: TRBV2; clone_size: few; d_call: TRBD1
cdr3_nt: TGTGCCAGTAGTATTATGGGGGCTGAGCAGTTCTTC; cdr3_aa: CASSIMGAEQFF; j_call: TRBJ2-1; v_call: TRBV19; clone_size: -; d_call: -
cdr3_nt: TGCGCCAGCAGCCACGGAGGGACGGAAGCTTTCTTT; cdr3_aa: CASSHGGTEAFF; j_call: TRBJ1-1; v_call: TRBV4-1; clone_size: -; d_call: -
cdr3_nt: TGTGCCAGCAGTGACGGGACTAGCGAGCGGAATGAGCAGTTCTTC; cdr3_aa: CASSDGTSERNEQFF; j_call: TRBJ2-1; v_call: TRBV6-4; clone_size: -; d_call: TRBD2
cdr3_nt: TGTGCCAGCAGTACGGTAGGGGTGAAATACAATGAGCAGTTCTTC; cdr3_aa: CASSTVGVKYNEQFF; j_call: TRBJ2-1; v_call: TRBV7-2; clone_size: -; d_call: -
cdr3_nt: TGTGCCAGCAGTTTGACAGGGGGCTTTAATGAGCAGTTCTTC; cdr3_aa: CASSLTGGFNEQFF; j_call: TRBJ2-1; v_call: TRBV27; clone_size: few; d_call: TRBD1
cdr3_nt: TGTGCCAGCAGCTTTAGCGGCGGTCCCTACGAGCAGTACTTC; cdr3_aa: CASSFSGGPYEQYF; j_call: TRBJ2-7; v_call: TRBV5-4; clone_size: -; d_call: -
cdr3_nt: TGCGCCAGCAGCTTGTCCCGGGAGGGACGGAATGAGCAGTTCTTC; cdr3_aa: CASSLSREGRNEQFF; j_call: TRBJ2-1; v_call: TRBV5-1; clone_size: -; d_call: TRBD2
cdr3_nt: TGCGCCAGCAGCCAAGATGGTAGTTCCCGCTCCTACGAGCAGTACTTC; cdr3_aa: CASSQDGSSRSYEQYF; j_call: TRBJ2-7; v_call: TRBV4-1; clone_size: -; d_call: -
cdr3_nt: TGTGCCAGCAGCTCCGAGCCCTACGAGCAGTACTTC; cdr3_aa: CASSSEPYEQYF; j_call: TRBJ2-7; v_call: TRBV5-4; clone_size: -; d_call: -
cdr3_nt: TGCGCCAGCAGTATGGGGGCCGGGAACACTGAAGCTTTCTTT; cdr3_aa: CASSMGAGNTEAFF; j_call: TRBJ1-1; v_call: TRBV10-2; clone_size: -; d_call: -
cdr3_nt: TGTGCCAGCAGTTTTGGCGGGAGCTCCTACGAGCAGTACTTC; cdr3_aa: CASSFGGSSYEQYF; j_call: TRBJ2-7; v_call: TRBV27; clone_size: -; d_call: TRBD2
cdr3_nt: TGCGCCAGCAGCCGAGACAGATACCAAGAGACCCAGTACTTC; cdr3_aa: CASSRDRYQETQYF; j_call: TRBJ2-5; v_call: TRBV4-3; clone_size: -; d_call: -
cdr3_nt: TGTGCCAGCAGTTTATCCTGGGGGGGTGCAGATACGCAGTATTTT; cdr3_aa: CASSLSWGGADTQYF; j_call: TRBJ2-3; v_call: TRBV28; clone_size: -; d_call: TRBD2
cdr3_nt: TGTGCCAGCAGTATCTCTCCCACTAGCGGCAGGGACAATGAGCAGTTCTTC; cdr3_aa: CASSISPTSGRDNEQFF; j_call: TRBJ2-1; v_call: TRBV28; clone_size: -; d_call: TRBD2